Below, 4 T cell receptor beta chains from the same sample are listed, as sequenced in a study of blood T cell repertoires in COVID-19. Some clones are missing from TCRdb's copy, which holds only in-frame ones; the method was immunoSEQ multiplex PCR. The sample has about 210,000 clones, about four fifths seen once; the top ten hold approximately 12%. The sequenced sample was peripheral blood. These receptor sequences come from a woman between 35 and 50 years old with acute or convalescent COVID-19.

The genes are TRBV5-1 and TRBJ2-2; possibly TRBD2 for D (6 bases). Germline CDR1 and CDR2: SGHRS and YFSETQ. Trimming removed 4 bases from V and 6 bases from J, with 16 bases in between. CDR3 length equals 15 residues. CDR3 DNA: TGCGCCAGCAGCACGGGACTCACCAATTCCGGGGAGCTGTTTTTT. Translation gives CASSTGLTNSGELFF.

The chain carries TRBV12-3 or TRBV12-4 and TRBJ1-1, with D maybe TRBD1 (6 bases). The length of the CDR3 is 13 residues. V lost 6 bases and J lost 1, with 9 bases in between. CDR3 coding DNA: TGTGCCAGCAGGACAGGAGCGAACACTGAAGCTTTCTTT. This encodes CASRTGANTEAFF.

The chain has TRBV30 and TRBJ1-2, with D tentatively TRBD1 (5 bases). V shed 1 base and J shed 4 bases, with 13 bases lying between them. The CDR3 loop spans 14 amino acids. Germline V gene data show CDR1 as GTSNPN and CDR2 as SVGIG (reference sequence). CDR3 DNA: TGTGCCTGGAGTGCAACTACAGGCGTCTATGGCTACACCTTC. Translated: CAWSATTGVYGYTF. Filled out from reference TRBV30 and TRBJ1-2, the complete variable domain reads SQTIHQWPATLVQPVGSPLSLECTVEGTSNPNLYWYRQAAGRGLQLLFYSVGIGQISSEVPQNLSASRPQDRQFILSSKKLLLSDSGFYLCAWSATTGVYGYTFGSGTRLTVV.

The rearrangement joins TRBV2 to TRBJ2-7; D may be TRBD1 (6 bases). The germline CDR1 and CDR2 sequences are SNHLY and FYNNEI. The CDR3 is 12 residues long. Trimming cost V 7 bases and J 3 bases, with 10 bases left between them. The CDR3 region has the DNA TGTGCCAGCAACAGGGAAAACTACGAGCAGTACTTC. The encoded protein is CASNRENYEQYF.